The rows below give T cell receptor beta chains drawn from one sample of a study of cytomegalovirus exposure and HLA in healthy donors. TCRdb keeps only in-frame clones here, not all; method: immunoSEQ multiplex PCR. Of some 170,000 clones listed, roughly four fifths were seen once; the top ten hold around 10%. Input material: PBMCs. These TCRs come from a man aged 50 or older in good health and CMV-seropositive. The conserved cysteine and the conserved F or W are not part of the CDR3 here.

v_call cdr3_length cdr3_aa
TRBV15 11 ATSDRAFQPQH
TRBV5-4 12 ASSFWGGIDEQY
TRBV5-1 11 ASSLESPNEQF
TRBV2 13 ASSESLTVTGELF
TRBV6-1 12 ASREGGISSGYT
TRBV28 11 ASRTGANSPLH
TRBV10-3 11 AINNRGQETQY
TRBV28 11 ASNIGQGDTIY
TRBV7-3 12 ASSEAGYTDTQY
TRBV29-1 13 SVQGTLSGANGLT
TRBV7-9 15 ASSLVRESYSGNTIY
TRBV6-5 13 ASSRSGAATYEQY
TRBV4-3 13 ASRRQAATNEKLF
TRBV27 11 ASRQGAGYGYT
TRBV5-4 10 ASSLEFYGYT
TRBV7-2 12 ASSFSGGSYEQY